Below are 26 T cell receptor beta chains sequenced from a single sample in a study of cytotoxic CD8 clonotypes in ibrutinib-treated CLL. The method was immunoSEQ multiplex PCR; TCRdb's version includes in-frame clones alone and lacks a portion of them. In the table there are 160,000 or so clones, roughly 80% of which are singletons. This material consisted of PBMCs, taken after 12 months of ibrutinib treatment. All receptors derive from a human donor with chronic lymphocytic leukemia.

The chain joins TRBV7-6 to TRBJ2-5; 8 bases are a match to TRBD1. The CDR3 is 14 residues long. From germline, CDR1 is SGHVS and CDR2 FNYEAQ. With 5 bases clipped from V and 5 bases from J, the junction kept 7 bases outside the gene matches. CDR3 nucleotide sequence: TGTGCCAGCAGCCGGGGACAGGTTGCCGAGACCCAGTACTTC. The encoded protein is CASSRGQVAETQYF. Based on the CDR3 plus reference TRBV7-6 and TRBJ2-5, the full variable domain is GAGVSQSPRYKVTKRGQDVALRCDPISGHVSLYWYRQALGQGPEFLTYFNYEAQQDKSGLPNDRFSAERPEGSISTLTIQRTEQRDSAMYRCASSRGQVAETQYFGPGTRLLVL.

Only a few counts were recorded for this clone. The rearrangement joins TRBV7-9 to TRBJ2-1, with D tentatively TRBD2 (7 bases). V lost 3 bases and J lost 5, with 14 bases in between. This CDR3 is 15 amino acids long. Per the germline V gene, CDR1 is SEHNR and CDR2 is FQNEAQ (reference sequence). CDR3 region: CASSLSRGGNNEQFF. CDR3 DNA sequence: TGTGCCAGCAGCTTGTCCAGGGGAGGGAACAATGAGCAGTTCTTC.

The chain carries TRBV9 and TRBJ2-7; 8 bases align to TRBD1. CDR1 and CDR2 from the germline V gene are SGDLS and YYNGEE. V gave up 4 bases and J gave up 3 bases; unmatched junction bases: 9. The length of the CDR3 is 15 residues. The CDR3: CASSPQGGPYYEQYF. Written as DNA, the CDR3 is TGTGCCAGCAGCCCACAGGGGGGACCCTACTACGAGCAGTACTTC.

The rearrangement joins TRBV2 to TRBJ2-7, with TRBD1 as a possible D gene (5 bases). The CDR3 covers 14 residues. The V and J ends lost 4 bases and 1 base respectively, with 11 bases between them. Germline assignment: CDR1 SNHLY and CDR2 FYNNEI. CDR3 sequence reads: CASSVRVASYEQYF. The CDR3, as DNA: TGTGCCAGCAGTGTCAGGGTAGCTTCCTACGAGCAGTACTTC.

This clone was counted between two and nine times. V and J are TRBV28 and TRBJ1-2; D might be TRBD1 (5 bases). V lost 10 bases and J lost 8, with 14 bases in between. The CDR3 totals 11 residues. Germline V gene lookup returns CDR1 MDHEN and CDR2 SYDVKM. In DNA form, the CDR3 reads TGTGCCATCAATGAGGGACGAGGCTACACCTTC. Translated, it gives CAINEGRGYTF.

DNA for the CDR3: TGTGCCAGCAGCTTAGGGGCAGGGGCGGATGAAAAACTGTTTTTT. Translated: CASSLGAGADEKLFF. The chain has TRBV7-9 and TRBJ1-4; possibly TRBD1 for D (6 bases). The CDR3 has 15 amino acids. Germline CDR1 reads SEHNR; CDR2 reads FQNEAQ (reference sequence). With 1 base removed from V and 6 bases from J, the gap between germline ends came to 12 bases.

The rearrangement uses TRBV5-3 and TRBJ1-5; D possibly corresponds to TRBD1 (6 bases). TRBV5-3 is recorded as an ORF, its role being uncertain. The CDR3 is 20 amino acids. V was shortened by 4 bases and J by 0 bases, with 26 bases between the two germline ends. The CDR3 bases are TGTGCCAGAAGCACCATTCGATCCAATAGGGGGGATAATAGCAATCAGCCCCAGCATTTT. Encoded protein: CARSTIRSNRGDNSNQPQHF.

The V and J genes are TRBV29-1 and TRBJ2-5; D not certain. This CDR3 is 11 amino acids long. Trimming stripped 6 bases from V and 5 bases from J, with 10 bases between. Per the germline V gene, CDR1 is SQVTM and CDR2 is ANQGSEA. CDR3 sequence: CSVLPAETQYF. The CDR3 bases are TGCAGCGTCCTGCCGGCTGAGACCCAGTACTTC.

The CDR3 DNA reads TGTGCCAGCAACACCCTCGCAGGCCTAGCGGGGAACCTCCAAGGCGAGCAGTACTTC. Translation: CASNTLAGLAGNLQGEQYF. The rearrangement uses TRBV7-6 and TRBJ2-7, with TRBD2 identical over 9 bases. CDR1 is SGHVS, CDR2 FNYEAQ, per germline. The CDR3 runs to 19 residues. V lost 7 bases and J lost 6; bases outside the gene matches: 25.

The chain uses TRBV5-1 and TRBJ1-2; D might be TRBD1 (5 bases). The germline gives CDR1 SGHRS, CDR2 YFSETQ. V was cut by 4 bases and J by 8 bases, with 15 bases left in between. The CDR3 is 13 amino acids. Here the CDR3 DNA reads TGCGCCAGCAGCCAAGACAGATCGGGGGGCTACACCTTC. Protein: CASSQDRSGGYTF.

CDR3: CASSQAKQGLAGVAGELFF. The CDR3 nucleotides read TGCGCCAGCAGCCAAGCGAAACAGGGACTAGCGGGAGTGGCCGGGGAGCTGTTTTTT. The chain has TRBV4-3 and TRBJ2-2; 14 positions agree with TRBD2. V trimming: 1 base; J trimming: 6 bases; junction bases outside the gene matches: 10. Germline V CDR1 and CDR2: LGHNA, YSLEER. This CDR3 region has 19 residues.

The V gene is TRBV9, the J gene TRBJ2-6, with D maybe TRBD1 (5 bases). Germline V lookup: CDR1 SGDLS, CDR2 YYNGEE. The CDR3 runs 16 residues. Trimming removed 4 bases from V and 1 base from J, with 12 bases in between. The CDR3 sequence: CASSLPRVSGANVLTF. The CDR3 nucleotides read TGTGCCAGCAGCCTCCCCAGGGTATCTGGGGCCAACGTCCTGACTTTC.

This clone was counted a few times. The genes are TRBV2 and TRBJ2-1; 8 bases line up with TRBD1. V gave up 4 bases and J gave up 0 bases; unmatched junction bases: 5. The CDR3 loop spans 16 amino acids. CDR1 SNHLY and CDR2 FYNNEI come from the germline V gene. In DNA form, the CDR3 reads TGTGCCAGCAGTGGGGTCGGACAGGGCTCCTACAATGAGCAGTTCTTC. Translating gives CASSGVGQGSYNEQFF.

This sequence joins TRBV14 and TRBJ1-2, with 12 bases fitting TRBD1. Germline V CDR1 and CDR2: SGHDN, FVKESK. Trimming took 1 base from V and 7 from J; bases not matched to a gene: 1. The CDR3 sequence is 14 residues long. The chain's CDR3 is CASSQVGQGAGYTF. The CDR3 nucleotides read TGTGCCAGCAGCCAAGTGGGACAGGGGGCTGGCTACACCTTC.

The genes are TRBV28 and TRBJ2-1, with 10 bases matching TRBD1. Trimming took 3 bases from V and 3 from J; bases not matched to a gene: 14. The germline gives CDR1 MDHEN, CDR2 SYDVKM. This CDR3 has 19 residues. The CDR3 DNA reads TGTGCCAGCAGTTTTATTTTACCTGAACGGGACAGGGGCTACAATGAGCAGTTCTTC. This gives the protein CASSFILPERDRGYNEQFF. The full variable domain, its missing parts supplied by reference TRBV28 and TRBJ2-1, is DVKVTQSSRYLVKRTGEKVFLECVQDMDHENMFWYRQDPGLGLRLIYFSYDVKMKEKGDIPEGYSVSREKKERFSLILESASTNQTSMYLCASSFILPERDRGYNEQFFGPGTRLTVL.

This clone has just a few counts. The genes are TRBV6-1 and TRBJ2-3; no clear D. CDR1 is MNHNS and CDR2 is SASEGT in the germline V gene. The CDR3 runs to 11 residues. Trimming removed 2 bases from V and 9 bases from J, with 6 bases in between. Written as DNA, the CDR3 is TGTGCCAGCAGTGAACCCACCACGCAGTATTTT. Its translation: CASSEPTTQYF.

V usage is TRBV4-3 and J usage is TRBJ2-7; D may be TRBD1 (5 bases). V was pared by 0 bases and J by 2 bases, with 8 bases between. Germline V gene sequence: CDR1 LGHNA, CDR2 YSLEER. The CDR3 contains 14 residues. The CDR3 DNA follows: TGCGCCAGCAGCCAAGATGGCAGGGCCTACGAGCAGTACTTC. This encodes CASSQDGRAYEQYF.

This chain connects TRBV28 to TRBJ2-1, with no clear D. Germline V CDR1 and CDR2: MDHEN, SYDVKM. CDR3 length equals 12 residues. V shed 8 bases and J shed 9 bases, with 14 bases lying between them. As DNA, the CDR3 is TGTGCCAGCGGCTTACTCACGGGTGAGCAGTTCTTC. Its translation is CASGLLTGEQFF. The complete variable domain, with remaining parts taken from reference TRBV28 and TRBJ2-1, reads DVKVTQSSRYLVKRTGEKVFLECVQDMDHENMFWYRQDPGLGLRLIYFSYDVKMKEKGDIPEGYSVSREKKERFSLILESASTNQTSMYLCASGLLTGEQFFGPGTRLTVL.

The chain recombines TRBV7-9 with TRBJ1-6, with D maybe TRBD1 (5 bases). CDR1 is SEHNR and CDR2 is FQNEAQ in the germline V gene (reference sequence). The CDR3 runs to 14 residues. The V and J ends lost 3 bases and 5 bases respectively, with 8 bases between them. DNA of the CDR3: TGTGCCAGCAGCTTGTTCAGGGATAATTCACCCCTCCACTTT. Translating gives CASSLFRDNSPLHF. Supplemented by reference TRBV7-9 and TRBJ1-6, the full variable domain reads DTGVSQNPRHKITKRGQNVTFRCDPISEHNRLYWYRQTLGQGPEFLTYFQNEAQLEKSRLLSDRFSAERPKGSFSTLEIQRTEQGDSAMYLCASSLFRDNSPLHFGNGTRLTVT.

The chain couples TRBV5-1 to TRBJ1-3; no firm D call. Trimming removed 2 bases from V and 0 bases from J, with 9 bases in between. Germline values: CDR1 SGHRS, CDR2 YFSETQ. The CDR3 spans 15 residues. The CDR3 here is CASSLAESSGNTIYF. Written as DNA, the CDR3 is TGCGCCAGCAGCTTAGCCGAATCCTCTGGAAACACCATATATTTT.

The V gene is TRBV7-2, the J gene TRBJ1-3; no clear D. V lost 5 bases, J lost 3 bases, and 14 bases lay in between. This CDR3 is built from 15 residues. Germline CDR1 and CDR2: SGHTA and FQGNSA. The CDR3 DNA sequence: TGTGCCAGCAGCCGGGAATCGGGTTATGGAAACACCATATATTTT. Translated: CASSRESGYGNTIYF.

The rearrangement joins TRBV4-2 to TRBJ2-1; 8 bases agree with TRBD2. The CDR3 extends over 15 amino acids. J gave up 4 bases and V 1 base, and 3 bases lay outside the gene matches. Germline CDR1 reads LGHNA; CDR2 reads YNFKEQ. The CDR3 DNA reads TGTGCCAGCAGCCAAGCGGGGGGGGAATACAATGAGCAGTTCTTC. It specifies CASSQAGGEYNEQFF.

The chain has TRBV2 and TRBJ1-1, with 8 bases matching TRBD1. Per germline, CDR1 SNHLY and CDR2 FYNNEI. V lost 7 bases and J lost 10; bases outside the gene matches: 11. The length of the CDR3 is 13 residues. Here the CDR3 DNA reads TGTGCCAGCATTGGACAGGGTCACGAGCGAGCTTTCTTT. This encodes CASIGQGHERAFF. The full variable domain, completed using reference TRBV2 and TRBJ1-1, is EPEVTQTPSHQVTQMGQEVILRCVPISNHLYFYWYRQILGQKVEFLVSFYNNEISEKSEIFDDQFSVERPDGSNFTLKIRSTKLEDSAMYFCASIGQGHERAFFGQGTRLTVV.

The chain recombines TRBV5-8 with TRBJ2-5; D is possibly TRBD1 or TRBD2 (6 bases each). The CDR3 has 16 amino acids. V was shortened by 2 bases and J by 5 bases, with 19 bases between the two germline ends. Germline CDR1 and CDR2: SGHTS and YDEGEE. The CDR3 nucleotides read TGTGCCAGCAGCTTAGGGTCCAGGAGGGGGAGTGAGACCCAGTACTTC. This codes for CASSLGSRRGSETQYF.

The genes are TRBV9 and TRBJ2-5, with TRBD2 identical over 10 bases. Matching the DNA end better, TRBJ2-7 makes the J call doubtful. This CDR3 is built from 14 residues. Germline V gene data show CDR1 as SGDLS and CDR2 as YYNGEE. The CDR3 DNA follows: TGTGCCAGCAGCGTAAAGGTAGCGGGGGGCGAGCAGTACTTC. Protein: CASSVKVAGGEQYF.

The chain has TRBV5-6 and TRBJ2-1, with TRBD2 matching 9 bases. J was trimmed by 5 bases and V by 0 bases; bases with no gene match: 3. The CDR3 consists of 15 residues. Germline assignment: CDR1 SGHDT and CDR2 YYEEEE. In DNA form, the CDR3 reads TGTGCCAGCAGCTTGGGTCTAGCGGGACACAATGAGCAGTTCTTC. Its protein is CASSLGLAGHNEQFF.